This section outlines one T cell receptor beta chain sequence together with its context. The data are from a study of blood T cell repertoires in COVID-19. About the research overall: The samples span acute and convalescent COVID-19 from the United States, Italy and Spain.

The CDR3 runs to 14 residues. Germline lookup yields CDR1 SGHDT and CDR2 YYEEEE. The trim removed 4 bases at V and 8 bases at J, leaving 11 bases unmatched. The assay was immunoSEQ multiplex PCR, and TCRdb's table has in-frame clones only and misses some. Of 100,000 to 120,000 clones listed, 80% to 90% are singletons. The sequence came from a woman in her sixties or seventies with acute or convalescent COVID-19. The sequenced sample was peripheral blood. V usage is TRBV5-6 and J usage is TRBJ1-2, with 7 positions matching TRBD1. CDR3 sequence: CASSIQGSSWGYTF. In DNA, the CDR3 is TGTGCCAGCAGCATACAGGGGTCGTCGTGGGGCTACACCTTC.